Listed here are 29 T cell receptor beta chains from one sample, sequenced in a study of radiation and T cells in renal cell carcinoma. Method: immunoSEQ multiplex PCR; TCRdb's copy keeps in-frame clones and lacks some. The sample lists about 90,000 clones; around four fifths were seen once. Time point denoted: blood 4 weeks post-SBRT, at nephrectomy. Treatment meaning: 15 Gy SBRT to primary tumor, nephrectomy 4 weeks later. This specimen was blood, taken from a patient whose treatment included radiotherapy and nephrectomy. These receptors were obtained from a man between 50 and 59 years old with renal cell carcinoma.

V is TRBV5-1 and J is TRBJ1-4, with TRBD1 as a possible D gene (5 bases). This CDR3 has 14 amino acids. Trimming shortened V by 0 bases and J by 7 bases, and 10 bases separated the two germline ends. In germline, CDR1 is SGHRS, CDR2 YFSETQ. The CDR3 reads CASSLVGQGEKLFF. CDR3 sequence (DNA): TGCGCCAGCAGCTTGGTTGGGCAGGGTGAAAAACTGTTTTTT. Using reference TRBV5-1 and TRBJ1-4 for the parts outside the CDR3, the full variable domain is KAGVTQTPRYLIKTRGQQVTLSCSPISGHRSVSWYQQTPGQGLQFLFEYFSETQRNKGNFPGRFSGRQFSNSRSEMNVSTLELGDSALYLCASSLVGQGEKLFFGSGTQLSVL.

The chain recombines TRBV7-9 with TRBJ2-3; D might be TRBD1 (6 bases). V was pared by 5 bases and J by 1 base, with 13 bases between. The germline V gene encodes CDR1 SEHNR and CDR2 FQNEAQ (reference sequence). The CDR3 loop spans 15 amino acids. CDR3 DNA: TGTGCCAGCAGCCCCCGGACAGAAGGCACAGATACGCAGTATTTT. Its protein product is CASSPRTEGTDTQYF.

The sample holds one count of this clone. For the CDR3, the DNA is TGTGCCAGCAGTGGGGGACAGGGCAACATTCAGTACTTC. Translated, it gives CASSGGQGNIQYF. The rearrangement joins TRBV6-1 to TRBJ2-4, with 9 bases aligning to TRBD1. Germline values: CDR1 MNHNS, CDR2 SASEGT. V lost 4 bases, J lost 7 bases, and 2 bases stayed unmatched. CDR3 size: 13 residues.

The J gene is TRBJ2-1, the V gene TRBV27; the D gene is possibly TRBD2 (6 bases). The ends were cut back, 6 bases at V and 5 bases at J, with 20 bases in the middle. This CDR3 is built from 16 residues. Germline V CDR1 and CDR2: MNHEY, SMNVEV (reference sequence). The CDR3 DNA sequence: TGTGCCAGCAGCACTACCGGGAGTACAAGGGACAATGAGCAGTTCTTC. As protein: CASSTTGSTRDNEQFF.

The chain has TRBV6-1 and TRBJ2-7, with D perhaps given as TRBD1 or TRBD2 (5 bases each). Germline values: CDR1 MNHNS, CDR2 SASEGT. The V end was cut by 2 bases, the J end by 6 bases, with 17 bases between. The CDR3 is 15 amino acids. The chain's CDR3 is CASSEPPGRAGEQYF. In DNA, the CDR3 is TGTGCCAGCAGTGAACCACCGGGGCGGGCGGGCGAGCAGTACTTC.

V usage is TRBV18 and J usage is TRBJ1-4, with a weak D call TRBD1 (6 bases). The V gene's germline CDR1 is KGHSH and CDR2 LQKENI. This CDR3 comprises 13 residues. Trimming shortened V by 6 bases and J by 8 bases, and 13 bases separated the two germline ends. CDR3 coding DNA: TGTGCCAGCTCTACCCGGGACACAGAAAAACTGTTTTTT. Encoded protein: CASSTRDTEKLFF.

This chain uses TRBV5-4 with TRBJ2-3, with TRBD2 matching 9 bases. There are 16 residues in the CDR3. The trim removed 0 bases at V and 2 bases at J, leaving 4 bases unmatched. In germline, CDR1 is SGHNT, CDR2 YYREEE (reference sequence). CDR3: CASSLASGIYTDTQYF. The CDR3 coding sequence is TGTGCCAGCAGCTTGGCTAGCGGGATTTACACAGATACGCAGTATTTT.

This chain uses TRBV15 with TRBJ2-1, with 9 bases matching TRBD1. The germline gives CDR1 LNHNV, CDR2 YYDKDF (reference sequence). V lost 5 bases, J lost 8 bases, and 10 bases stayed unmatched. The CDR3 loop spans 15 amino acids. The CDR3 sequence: CATSEGQGLSYEQFF. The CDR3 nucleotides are TGTGCCACCAGCGAGGGACAGGGTTTGAGTTATGAGCAGTTCTTC.

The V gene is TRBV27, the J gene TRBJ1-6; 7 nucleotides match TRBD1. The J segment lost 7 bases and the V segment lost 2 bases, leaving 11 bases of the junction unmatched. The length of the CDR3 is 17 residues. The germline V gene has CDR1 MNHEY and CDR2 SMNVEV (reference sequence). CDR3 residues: CASSLRNLGQTNSPLHF. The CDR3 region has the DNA TGTGCCAGCAGTTTACGCAATTTGGGACAGACGAATTCACCCCTCCACTTT.

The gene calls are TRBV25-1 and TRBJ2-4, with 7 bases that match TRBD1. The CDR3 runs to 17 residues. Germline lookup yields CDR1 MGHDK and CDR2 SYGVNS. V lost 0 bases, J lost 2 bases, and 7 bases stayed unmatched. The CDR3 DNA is TGTGCCAGCAGTGAATACACAGGGGAAGGTACCAAAAACATTCAGTACTTC. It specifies CASSEYTGEGTKNIQYF.

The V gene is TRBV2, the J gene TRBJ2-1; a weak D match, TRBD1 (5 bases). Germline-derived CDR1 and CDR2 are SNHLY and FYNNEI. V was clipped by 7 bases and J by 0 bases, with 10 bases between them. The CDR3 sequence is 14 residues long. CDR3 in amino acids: CASTTGLSYNEQFF. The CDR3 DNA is TGTGCCAGCACCACAGGCCTCTCCTACAATGAGCAGTTCTTC.

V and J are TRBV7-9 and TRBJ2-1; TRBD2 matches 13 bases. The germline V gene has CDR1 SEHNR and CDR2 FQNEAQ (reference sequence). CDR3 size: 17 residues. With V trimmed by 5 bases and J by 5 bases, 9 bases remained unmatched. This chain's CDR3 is CASSPRGLAGVNNEQFF. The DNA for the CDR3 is TGTGCCAGCAGCCCACGAGGACTAGCGGGGGTGAACAATGAGCAGTTCTTC.

The CDR3 loop reads CASSLVGTSGETQYF. In DNA form, the CDR3 reads TGCGCCAGCAGCCTGGTGGGGACTAGCGGGGAGACCCAGTACTTC. This chain uses TRBV5-1 with TRBJ2-5, with 12 bases that match TRBD2. This CDR3 comprises 15 residues. V lost 4 bases to trimming and J lost 5 bases; unmatched junction nucleotides: 6. The germline V gene has CDR1 SGHRS and CDR2 YFSETQ.

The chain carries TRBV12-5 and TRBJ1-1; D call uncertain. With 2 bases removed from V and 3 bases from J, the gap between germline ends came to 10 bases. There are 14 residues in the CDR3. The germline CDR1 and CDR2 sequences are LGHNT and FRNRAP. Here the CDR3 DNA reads TGTGCTAGTGGTTTGCGGTCTCGGGACACTGAAGCTTTCTTT. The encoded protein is CASGLRSRDTEAFF.

The CDR3 region is CASSALGRTNTGELFF. CDR3 DNA sequence: TGCGCCAGCAGCGCACTGGGGAGAACGAACACCGGGGAGCTGTTTTTT. The chain employs TRBV4-1 and TRBJ2-2; D perhaps matches TRBD2 (5 bases). Between the trimmed V and J ends, which lost 5 bases and 0 bases, there was a span of 13 bases. CDR1 MGHRA and CDR2 YSYEKL come from the germline V gene. CDR3 length: 16 amino acids.

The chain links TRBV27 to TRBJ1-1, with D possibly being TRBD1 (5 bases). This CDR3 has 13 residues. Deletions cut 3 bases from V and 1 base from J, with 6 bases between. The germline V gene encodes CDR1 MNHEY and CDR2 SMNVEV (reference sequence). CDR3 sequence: CASSFQGNTEAFF. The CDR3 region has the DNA TGTGCCAGCAGTTTTCAGGGGAACACTGAAGCTTTCTTT.

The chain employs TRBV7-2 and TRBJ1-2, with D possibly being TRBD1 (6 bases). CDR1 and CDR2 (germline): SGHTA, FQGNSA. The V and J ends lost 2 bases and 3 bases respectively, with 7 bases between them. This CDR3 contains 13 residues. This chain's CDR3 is CASSLTGYYGYTF. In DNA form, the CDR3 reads TGTGCCAGCAGCTTAACAGGGTACTATGGCTACACCTTC.

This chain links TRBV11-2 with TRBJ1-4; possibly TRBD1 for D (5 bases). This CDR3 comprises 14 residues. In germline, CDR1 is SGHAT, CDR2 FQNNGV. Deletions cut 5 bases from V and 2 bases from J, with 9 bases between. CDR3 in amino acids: CASSPGPTNEKLFF. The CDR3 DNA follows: TGTGCCAGCAGCCCGGGACCGACTAATGAAAAACTGTTTTTT.

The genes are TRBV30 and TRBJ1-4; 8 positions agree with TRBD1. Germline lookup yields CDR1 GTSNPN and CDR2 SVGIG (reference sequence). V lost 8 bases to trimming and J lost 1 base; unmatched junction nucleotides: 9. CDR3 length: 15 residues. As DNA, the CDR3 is TGTGCCCGGACAGGGAAGGATGGAACTAATGAAAAACTGTTTTTT. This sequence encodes CARTGKDGTNEKLFF.

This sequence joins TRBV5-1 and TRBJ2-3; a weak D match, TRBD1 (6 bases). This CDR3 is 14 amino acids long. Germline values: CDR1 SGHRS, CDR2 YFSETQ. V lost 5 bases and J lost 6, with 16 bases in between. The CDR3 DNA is TGCGCCAGCAGTGCAGGGGCGCCCGGGGATACGCAGTATTTT. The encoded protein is CASSAGAPGDTQYF.

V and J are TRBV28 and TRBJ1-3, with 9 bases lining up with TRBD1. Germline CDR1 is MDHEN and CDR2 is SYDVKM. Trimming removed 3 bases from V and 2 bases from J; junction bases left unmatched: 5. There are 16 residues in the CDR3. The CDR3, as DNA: TGTGCCAGCAGTTTTATCGGACAGGGGACTGGAAACACCATATATTTT. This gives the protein CASSFIGQGTGNTIYF.

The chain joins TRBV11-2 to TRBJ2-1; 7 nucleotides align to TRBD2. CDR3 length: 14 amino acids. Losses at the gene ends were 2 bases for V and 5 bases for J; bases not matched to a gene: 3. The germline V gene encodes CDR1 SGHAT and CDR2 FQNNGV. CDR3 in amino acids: CASSLRLADNEQFF. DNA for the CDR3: TGTGCCAGCAGCTTACGGCTAGCGGACAATGAGCAGTTCTTC. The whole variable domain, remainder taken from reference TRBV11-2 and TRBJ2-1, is EAGVAQSPRYKIIEKRQSVAFWCNPISGHATLYWYQQILGQGPKLLIQFQNNGVVDDSQLPKDRFSAERLKGVDSTLKIQPAKLEDSAVYLCASSLRLADNEQFFGPGTRLTVL.

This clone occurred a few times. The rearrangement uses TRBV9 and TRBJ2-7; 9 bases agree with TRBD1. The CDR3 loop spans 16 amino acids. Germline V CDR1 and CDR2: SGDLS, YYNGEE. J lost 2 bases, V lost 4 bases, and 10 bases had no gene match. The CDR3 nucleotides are TGTGCCAGCAGCCTCAGCGCGGGACAGGGCCCCTACGAGCAGTACTTC. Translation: CASSLSAGQGPYEQYF.

This CDR3 reads CASSLTSRTDSGNTIYF. In DNA form, the CDR3 reads TGTGCCAGCAGCTTAACATCACGGACAGACTCTGGAAACACCATATATTTT. The chain is built from TRBV5-5 and TRBJ1-3; D may be TRBD1 (6 bases). Germline V gives CDR1 SGHKS, CDR2 YYEKEE (reference sequence). CDR3 length: 17 residues. Trimming shortened V by 2 bases and J by 0 bases, and 15 bases separated the two germline ends.

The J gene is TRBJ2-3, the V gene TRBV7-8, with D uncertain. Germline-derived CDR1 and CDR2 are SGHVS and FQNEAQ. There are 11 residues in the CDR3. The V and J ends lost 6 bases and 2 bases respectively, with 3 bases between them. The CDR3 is CASSHTDTQYF. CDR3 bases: TGTGCCAGCAGTCACACAGATACGCAGTATTTT.

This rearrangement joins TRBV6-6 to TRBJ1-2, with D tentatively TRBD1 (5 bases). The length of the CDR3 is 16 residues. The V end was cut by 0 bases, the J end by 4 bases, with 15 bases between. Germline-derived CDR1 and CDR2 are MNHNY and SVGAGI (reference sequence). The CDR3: CASSYSIFGGGYGYTF. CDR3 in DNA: TGTGCCAGCAGTTACTCGATTTTCGGGGGGGGCTATGGCTACACCTTC.

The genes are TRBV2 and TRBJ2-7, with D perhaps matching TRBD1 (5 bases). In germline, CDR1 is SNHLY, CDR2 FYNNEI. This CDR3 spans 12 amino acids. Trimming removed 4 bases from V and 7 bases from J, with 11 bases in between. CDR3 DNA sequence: TGTGCCAGCAGTGTTGGGGCCCGAGAGCAGTACTTC. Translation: CASSVGAREQYF.

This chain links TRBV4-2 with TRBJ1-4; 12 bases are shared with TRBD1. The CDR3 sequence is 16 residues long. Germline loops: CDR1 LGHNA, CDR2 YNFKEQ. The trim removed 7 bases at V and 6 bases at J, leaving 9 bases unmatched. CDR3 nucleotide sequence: TGTGCCAGCACCCGGGACAGGGGGCGCGTTGATGAAAAACTGTTTTTT. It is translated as CASTRDRGRVDEKLFF.

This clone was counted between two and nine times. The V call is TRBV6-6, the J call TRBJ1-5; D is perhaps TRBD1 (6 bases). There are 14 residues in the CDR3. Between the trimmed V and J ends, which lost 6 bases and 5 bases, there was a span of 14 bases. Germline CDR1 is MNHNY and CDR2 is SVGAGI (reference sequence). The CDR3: CASRLTGFYQPQHF. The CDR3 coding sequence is TGTGCCAGCAGGCTTACAGGGTTCTATCAGCCCCAGCATTTT.